This note documents a single TCR beta chain sequence. One junction end does not reproduce the germline sequence, and a read error may be involved. This record comes from a study of T cells in Graves' hyperthyroidism and ophthalmopathy. The CDR3 regions of TCR beta were amplified from RNA transcripts. Using the HTBI primer set, a first-round RT-PCR was run on the TCR CDR3. TCRdb used MiXCR to reprocess the multiplex PCR reads, holding one entry per CDR3 protein. The sample lists 92,000 or so distinct CDR3 sequences, 51% occurring once. The CDR3 length is 14 residues. CDR1 SGHAT and CDR2 FQNNGV come from the germline V gene.

The source of this sequence is a middle-aged woman with Graves' hyperthyroidism. Sequenced input: blood. The chain combines TRBV11-2 with TRBJ1-2; D not certain. The CDR3: CASSLIGLNYGYTF. CDR3 coding DNA: TGTGCTAGCAGCCTCATCGGGCTTAACTATGGCTACACCTTC.